The rows below give T cell receptor beta chains drawn from one sample of a study of T cell responses to AZD1222 COVID-19 vaccine. Generated by immunoSEQ multiplex PCR, the TCRdb table keeps only in-frame clones and is missing some. The table shows 98,000 or so clones, with approximately 86% occurring only once. The sequences come from peripheral blood, collected on day 0 of AZD1222 vaccination. Source of these receptors: an adult in good health. Both conserved end residues are part of each CDR3. Each record gives: J gene, D gene, V gene, clone size, CDR3 DNA, CDR3 protein. The D gene is left open where the match is weak. Part of the rows lack a size; the others show once, few, many or a class for expanded clones.

J gene: TRBJ1-1
D gene: .
V gene: TRBV5-1
clone size: once
CDR3 DNA: TGCGCCAGCAGCCACCGGAGAGATGGCACTGAAGCTTTCTTT
CDR3 protein: CASSHRRDGTEAFF

J gene: TRBJ2-2
D gene: .
V gene: TRBV4-2
clone size: .
CDR3 DNA: TGTGCCAGCAGCCAACAGGTTAGAAACACCGGGGAGCTGTTTTTT
CDR3 protein: CASSQQVRNTGELFF

J gene: TRBJ2-3
D gene: TRBD2
V gene: TRBV6-8
clone size: few
CDR3 DNA: TGTGCCAGCAGCCCCAGGACTAGCGGGGAAAAAGATACGCAGTATTTT
CDR3 protein: CASSPRTSGEKDTQYF

J gene: TRBJ2-7
D gene: TRBD1
V gene: TRBV18
clone size: .
CDR3 DNA: TGTGCCAGCTCACCCGCACAGGGGGCCTACGAGCAGTACTTC
CDR3 protein: CASSPAQGAYEQYF

J gene: TRBJ2-7
D gene: .
V gene: TRBV5-4
clone size: .
CDR3 DNA: TGTGCCAGCAGCTTTGTGTTACAGGGTTTGAGAGAGCAGTACTTC
CDR3 protein: CASSFVLQGLREQYF

J gene: TRBJ1-1
D gene: .
V gene: TRBV19
clone size: once
CDR3 DNA: TGTGCCAGTAGCCTGGGGGCTGCAAACACTGAAGCTTTCTTT
CDR3 protein: CASSLGAANTEAFF

J gene: TRBJ1-5
D gene: TRBD1
V gene: TRBV7-9
clone size: .
CDR3 DNA: TGTGCCAGCAGCATAGTAGGGTCAGGGGGGAGACAGCCCCAGCATTTT
CDR3 protein: CASSIVGSGGRQPQHF

J gene: TRBJ1-6
D gene: .
V gene: TRBV7-9
clone size: .
CDR3 DNA: TGTGCCAGCAGCTCTGCTGCACTAGGGGATTCACCCCTCCACTTT
CDR3 protein: CASSSAALGDSPLHF

J gene: TRBJ2-2
D gene: .
V gene: TRBV3-1/TRBV3-2
clone size: .
CDR3 DNA: TGTGCCAGCAGCCAACGCGGTTGGACCGGGGAGCTGTTTTTT
CDR3 protein: CASSQRGWTGELFF

J gene: TRBJ2-5
D gene: .
V gene: TRBV7-3
clone size: .
CDR3 DNA: TGTGCCAGCAGCTTTACGGGGGGCGAGACCCAGTACTTC
CDR3 protein: CASSFTGGETQYF

J gene: TRBJ1-5
D gene: TRBD1
V gene: TRBV20-1
clone size: .
CDR3 DNA: TGCAGTGCTAGTGGGGACAGCCTTAATCAGCCCCAGCATTTT
CDR3 protein: CSASGDSLNQPQHF

J gene: TRBJ2-1
D gene: TRBD2
V gene: TRBV7-9
clone size: .
CDR3 DNA: TGTGCCAGCAGCTTAGGGCTAGCGGACTACAATGAGCAGTTCTTC
CDR3 protein: CASSLGLADYNEQFF

J gene: TRBJ2-7
D gene: .
V gene: TRBV14
clone size: .
CDR3 DNA: TGTGCCAGCAGCCCCCGACTAGGAAAAACCTCCTACGAGCAGTACTTC
CDR3 protein: CASSPRLGKTSYEQYF

J gene: TRBJ1-3
D gene: .
V gene: TRBV9
clone size: .
CDR3 DNA: TGTGCCAGCAGCGTTGAGGGTATTGGAAACACCATATATTTT
CDR3 protein: CASSVEGIGNTIYF

J gene: TRBJ1-2
D gene: .
V gene: TRBV7-2
clone size: .
CDR3 DNA: TGTGCCAGCAACCTTGTGGTTGGACAGACCACCTATGGCTACACCTTC
CDR3 protein: CASNLVVGQTTYGYTF

J gene: TRBJ1-1
D gene: TRBD1
V gene: TRBV19
clone size: .
CDR3 DNA: TGTGCCAGTTTGACAGGGGGCCCCACTGAAGCTTTCTTT
CDR3 protein: CASLTGGPTEAFF

J gene: TRBJ1-2
D gene: TRBD1
V gene: TRBV15
clone size: .
CDR3 DNA: TGTGCCACCAGCGGGACAGCTAACTATGGCTACACCTTC
CDR3 protein: CATSGTANYGYTF

J gene: TRBJ1-5
D gene: TRBD1
V gene: TRBV4-1
clone size: .
CDR3 DNA: TGCGCCAGCAGCTCTGGACAGGGACGGGTTCAGCCCCAGCATTTT
CDR3 protein: CASSSGQGRVQPQHF

J gene: TRBJ1-1
D gene: .
V gene: TRBV5-6
clone size: .
CDR3 DNA: TGTGCCAGCAGCCACCTGGCGATTGAAGCTTTCTTT
CDR3 protein: CASSHLAIEAFF

J gene: TRBJ2-5
D gene: .
V gene: TRBV12-5
clone size: .
CDR3 DNA: TGTGCTAGTGGTCTCTGGGACCAAGAGACCCAGTACTTC
CDR3 protein: CASGLWDQETQYF

J gene: TRBJ2-7
D gene: .
V gene: TRBV28
clone size: .
CDR3 DNA: TGTGCCAGCAGTTCGGGCGGGGACCCCTACGAGCAGTACTTC
CDR3 protein: CASSSGGDPYEQYF

J gene: TRBJ1-2
D gene: .
V gene: TRBV28
clone size: .
CDR3 DNA: TGTGCCAGCATCGGTTCGGCGGTGATAAACTATGGCTACACCTTC
CDR3 protein: CASIGSAVINYGYTF

J gene: TRBJ1-6
D gene: TRBD1
V gene: TRBV5-1
clone size: .
CDR3 DNA: TGCGCCAGCAGCTTTTTCCAGACAGGGGGCTCGGGTAATTCACCCCTCCACTTT
CDR3 protein: CASSFFQTGGSGNSPLHF

J gene: TRBJ1-1
D gene: .
V gene: TRBV5-1
clone size: .
CDR3 DNA: TGCGCCAGCAGGGACCCGAGGGGGAACACTGAAGCTTTCTTT
CDR3 protein: CASRDPRGNTEAFF

J gene: TRBJ1-3
D gene: .
V gene: TRBV6-5
clone size: .
CDR3 DNA: TGTGCCAGCAACCAGGGGCAAGGAAACACCATATATTTT
CDR3 protein: CASNQGQGNTIYF

J gene: TRBJ2-1
D gene: .
V gene: TRBV3-1/TRBV3-2
clone size: .
CDR3 DNA: TGTGCCAGCAGCCAAGTCGGCAATGAGCAGTTCTTC
CDR3 protein: CASSQVGNEQFF

J gene: TRBJ1-4
D gene: .
V gene: TRBV24-1
clone size: once
CDR3 DNA: TGTGCCACCAGGAGGGGGGGTCAAGCTAATGAAAAACTGTTTTTT
CDR3 protein: CATRRGGQANEKLFF

J gene: TRBJ1-2
D gene: .
V gene: TRBV27
clone size: .
CDR3 DNA: TGTGCCAGCAGTTTACGGCTATCCTATGGCTACACCTTC
CDR3 protein: CASSLRLSYGYTF

J gene: TRBJ1-2
D gene: .
V gene: TRBV10-1
clone size: few
CDR3 DNA: TGCGCCAGCAGTGTACAGCCTAACTATGGCTACACCTTC
CDR3 protein: CASSVQPNYGYTF

J gene: TRBJ2-2
D gene: .
V gene: TRBV24-1
clone size: .
CDR3 DNA: TGTGCCACCAGGGGGGAGGGCACGGGGGCAACCGGGGAGCTGTTTTTT
CDR3 protein: CATRGEGTGATGELFF

J gene: TRBJ1-2
D gene: TRBD1
V gene: TRBV27
clone size: .
CDR3 DNA: TGTGCCAGCAGTTTATCGGGACAGACCCATGGCTACACCTTC
CDR3 protein: CASSLSGQTHGYTF

J gene: TRBJ1-1
D gene: .
V gene: TRBV7-3
clone size: .
CDR3 DNA: TGTGCCAGCAGCTCGGGTTGGGAAACTGAAGCTTTCTTT
CDR3 protein: CASSSGWETEAFF

J gene: TRBJ1-1
D gene: .
V gene: TRBV5-1
clone size: .
CDR3 DNA: TGCGCCAGCAGCCCATCGGGGAGGGGGATTACTGAAGCTTTCTTT
CDR3 protein: CASSPSGRGITEAFF

J gene: TRBJ1-6
D gene: TRBD1
V gene: TRBV28
clone size: .
CDR3 DNA: TGTGCCAGCAAGCCCCGGGACAGGGTCAATTCACCCCTCCACTTT
CDR3 protein: CASKPRDRVNSPLHF

J gene: TRBJ1-3
D gene: .
V gene: TRBV3-1/TRBV3-2
clone size: .
CDR3 DNA: TGTGCCAGCAGCCAAGGTGGCAGCTCTGGAAACACCATATATTTT
CDR3 protein: CASSQGGSSGNTIYF

J gene: TRBJ2-7
D gene: TRBD1
V gene: TRBV19
clone size: .
CDR3 DNA: TGTGCCAGTACCCAGGCGGGACAGGGTTTCGAGCAGTACTTC
CDR3 protein: CASTQAGQGFEQYF

J gene: TRBJ2-1
D gene: TRBD2
V gene: TRBV7-6
clone size: .
CDR3 DNA: TGTGCCAGCAGCCAGACTAGCGGGGGACACAATGAGCAGTTCTTC
CDR3 protein: CASSQTSGGHNEQFF

J gene: TRBJ2-5
D gene: .
V gene: TRBV7-2
clone size: .
CDR3 DNA: TGTGCCAGCAGTCCCCCAAGCGGCCGAAACCAAGAGACCCAGTACTTC
CDR3 protein: CASSPPSGRNQETQYF

J gene: TRBJ1-2
D gene: TRBD1
V gene: TRBV28
clone size: .
CDR3 DNA: TGTGCCAGCAGTTCTACAGGGGGCCTCACTTGGGGCTACACCTTC
CDR3 protein: CASSSTGGLTWGYTF

J gene: TRBJ1-5
D gene: .
V gene: TRBV4-1
clone size: .
CDR3 DNA: TGCGCCAGCAGCTCAGGAGGGGCTCAGCCCCAGCATTTT
CDR3 protein: CASSSGGAQPQHF

J gene: TRBJ1-6
D gene: .
V gene: TRBV30
clone size: .
CDR3 DNA: TGTGCCTGGAGTGTCCAGGGAGGCGGTTCACCCCTCCACTTT
CDR3 protein: CAWSVQGGGSPLHF

J gene: TRBJ1-4
D gene: .
V gene: TRBV5-5
clone size: .
CDR3 DNA: TGTGCCAGCAGCTTGACGGGTTGGGTTAATGAAAAACTGTTTTTT
CDR3 protein: CASSLTGWVNEKLFF

J gene: TRBJ1-2
D gene: .
V gene: TRBV15
clone size: .
CDR3 DNA: TGTGCCACCAGCAACAGACCAGCTAACTATGGCTACACCTTC
CDR3 protein: CATSNRPANYGYTF

J gene: TRBJ1-3
D gene: TRBD1
V gene: TRBV19
clone size: .
CDR3 DNA: TGTGCCAGTAGTATACCCGCCAGGGGGTTGGCTGGAAACACCATATATTTT
CDR3 protein: CASSIPARGLAGNTIYF

J gene: TRBJ2-1
D gene: TRBD2
V gene: TRBV6-2/TRBV6-3
clone size: .
CDR3 DNA: TGTGCCAGCAGTTCCCCGACTAGCGGGGGGTACAATGAGCAGTTCTTC
CDR3 protein: CASSSPTSGGYNEQFF

J gene: TRBJ2-1
D gene: TRBD2
V gene: TRBV7-2
clone size: .
CDR3 DNA: TGTGCCAGCAGCTCGCGGGGGGGCCCTTCTGAGCAGTTCTTC
CDR3 protein: CASSSRGGPSEQFF

J gene: TRBJ2-1
D gene: .
V gene: TRBV7-3
clone size: .
CDR3 DNA: TGTGCCAGCAGCCTCCCCACGGGCTCCTACAATGAGCAGTTCTTC
CDR3 protein: CASSLPTGSYNEQFF

J gene: TRBJ1-5
D gene: TRBD1
V gene: TRBV5-1
clone size: .
CDR3 DNA: TGCGCCAGCAGCTTGACAGGGGGCTGGGATCAGCCCCAGCATTTT
CDR3 protein: CASSLTGGWDQPQHF

J gene: TRBJ2-5
D gene: .
V gene: TRBV5-1
clone size: .
CDR3 DNA: TGCGCCAGCAGCTTGACAGGAGAGACCCAGTACTTC
CDR3 protein: CASSLTGETQYF

J gene: TRBJ1-1
D gene: TRBD1
V gene: TRBV10-2
clone size: few
CDR3 DNA: TGCGCCAGCAGGAGGGGGCCCTCTGGGGACACTGAAGCTTTCTTT
CDR3 protein: CASRRGPSGDTEAFF

J gene: TRBJ2-7
D gene: .
V gene: TRBV11-1
clone size: .
CDR3 DNA: TGTGCCAGCAGCTTAGAGGGCCTTGTGGGGGATGAGCAGTACTTC
CDR3 protein: CASSLEGLVGDEQYF

J gene: TRBJ1-2
D gene: TRBD1
V gene: TRBV5-4
clone size: once
CDR3 DNA: TGTGCCAGCAGCTTGGGTGGGACAGCGCTCTATGGCTACACCTTC
CDR3 protein: CASSLGGTALYGYTF

J gene: TRBJ1-5
D gene: .
V gene: TRBV27
clone size: .
CDR3 DNA: TGTGCCAGCAGTAGGGTATGGGATCAGCCCCAGCATTTT
CDR3 protein: CASSRVWDQPQHF

J gene: TRBJ2-3
D gene: TRBD1
V gene: TRBV5-4
clone size: .
CDR3 DNA: TGTGCCAGCAGCCCGCAGGGGGCAGATACGCAGTATTTT
CDR3 protein: CASSPQGADTQYF

J gene: TRBJ2-1
D gene: .
V gene: TRBV7-3
clone size: .
CDR3 DNA: TGTGCCAGCAGCTTAGTTAGCGGCTCTTACAATGAGCAGTTCTTC
CDR3 protein: CASSLVSGSYNEQFF

J gene: TRBJ1-4
D gene: .
V gene: TRBV28
clone size: .
CDR3 DNA: TGTGCCAGCAGGGGACAAGAAAAACTGTTTTTT
CDR3 protein: CASRGQEKLFF

J gene: TRBJ1-1
D gene: .
V gene: TRBV6-5
clone size: .
CDR3 DNA: TGTGCCAGCAGTTACGACGGGGGAGCTTTCTTT
CDR3 protein: CASSYDGGAFF

J gene: TRBJ1-2
D gene: TRBD1
V gene: TRBV5-4
clone size: .
CDR3 DNA: TGTGCCAGCAGCTTGGGAAGGGACAGGGGTGGATATGGCTACACCTTC
CDR3 protein: CASSLGRDRGGYGYTF

J gene: TRBJ1-2
D gene: TRBD1
V gene: TRBV30
clone size: .
CDR3 DNA: TGTGCCTGGGAACAGGGGGTGGTTGGCTACACCTTC
CDR3 protein: CAWEQGVVGYTF